What follows is one T cell receptor (beta chain) and its context. What it binds is not known. This sample stems from a study of cytomegalovirus exposure and HLA in healthy donors. Study results and caveats: Clusters of TCRs from the first cohort tended to co-occur in the 100 to 150 validation repertoires (as a later analysis found).

Measured with immunoSEQ multiplex PCR; TCRdb has only the in-frame clones, and not every one. The table has more than 95,000 clones, roughly 89% seen once. The sample taken for sequencing was PBMCs. This sequence originates from a young woman in good health and CMV-seronegative.

The CDR3 reads CASSFEQGTSGTGELFF. The CDR3 nucleotides read TGTGCCAGCAGTTTTGAACAGGGGACTAGCGGCACCGGGGAGCTGTTTTTT. The chain carries TRBV27 and TRBJ2-2; 11 bases line up with TRBD2. The CDR3 length is 17 residues. Germline V CDR1 and CDR2: MNHEY, SMNVEV (reference sequence). The junction had 7 bases not matched to a gene; V was cut back by 3 bases and J by 4 bases.